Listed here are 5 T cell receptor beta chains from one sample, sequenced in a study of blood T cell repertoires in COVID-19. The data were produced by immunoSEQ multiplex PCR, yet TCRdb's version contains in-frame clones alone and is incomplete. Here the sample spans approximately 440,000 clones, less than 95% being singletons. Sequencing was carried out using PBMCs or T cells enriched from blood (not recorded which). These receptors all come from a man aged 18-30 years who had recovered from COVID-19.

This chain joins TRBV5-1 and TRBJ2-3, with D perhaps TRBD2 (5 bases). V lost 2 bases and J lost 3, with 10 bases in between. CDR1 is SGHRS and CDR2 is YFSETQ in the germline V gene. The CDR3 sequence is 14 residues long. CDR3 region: CASSFRAATDTQYF. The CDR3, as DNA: TGCGCCAGCAGCTTCCGAGCGGCGACAGATACGCAGTATTTT.

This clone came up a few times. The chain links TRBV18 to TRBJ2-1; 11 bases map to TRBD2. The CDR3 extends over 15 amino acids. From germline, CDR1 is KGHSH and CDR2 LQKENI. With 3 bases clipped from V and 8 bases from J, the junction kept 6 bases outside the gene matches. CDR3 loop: CASSPSLAGGDEQFF. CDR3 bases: TGTGCCAGCTCACCTTCCTTAGCGGGAGGGGATGAGCAGTTCTTC. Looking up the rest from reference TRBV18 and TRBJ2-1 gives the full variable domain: NAGVMQNPRHLVRRRGQEARLRCSPMKGHSHVYWYRQLPEEGLKFMVYLQKENIIDESGMPKERFSAEFPKEGPSILRIQQVVRGDSAAYFCASSPSLAGGDEQFFGPGTRLTVL.

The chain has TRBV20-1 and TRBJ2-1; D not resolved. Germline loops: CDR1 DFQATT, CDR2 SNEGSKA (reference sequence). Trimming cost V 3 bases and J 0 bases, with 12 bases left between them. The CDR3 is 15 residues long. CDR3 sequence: CSASLGPSSYNEQFF. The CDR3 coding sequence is TGCAGTGCTAGTCTGGGCCCCAGCTCCTACAATGAGCAGTTCTTC.

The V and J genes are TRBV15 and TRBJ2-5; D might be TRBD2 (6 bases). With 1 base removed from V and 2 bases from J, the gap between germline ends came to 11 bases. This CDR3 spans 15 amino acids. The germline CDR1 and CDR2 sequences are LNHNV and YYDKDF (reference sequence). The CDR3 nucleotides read TGTGCCACCAGCAGAGCCCCGGGAGAACAAGAGACCCAGTACTTC. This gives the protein CATSRAPGEQETQYF.

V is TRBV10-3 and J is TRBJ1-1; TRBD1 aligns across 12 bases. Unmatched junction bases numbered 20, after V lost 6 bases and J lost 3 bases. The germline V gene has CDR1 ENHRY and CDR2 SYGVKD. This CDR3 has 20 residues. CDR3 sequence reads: CAISPGTGGANAGSHTEAFF. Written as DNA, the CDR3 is TGTGCCATCAGCCCCGGGACAGGGGGCGCGAATGCTGGTTCCCACACTGAAGCTTTCTTT.